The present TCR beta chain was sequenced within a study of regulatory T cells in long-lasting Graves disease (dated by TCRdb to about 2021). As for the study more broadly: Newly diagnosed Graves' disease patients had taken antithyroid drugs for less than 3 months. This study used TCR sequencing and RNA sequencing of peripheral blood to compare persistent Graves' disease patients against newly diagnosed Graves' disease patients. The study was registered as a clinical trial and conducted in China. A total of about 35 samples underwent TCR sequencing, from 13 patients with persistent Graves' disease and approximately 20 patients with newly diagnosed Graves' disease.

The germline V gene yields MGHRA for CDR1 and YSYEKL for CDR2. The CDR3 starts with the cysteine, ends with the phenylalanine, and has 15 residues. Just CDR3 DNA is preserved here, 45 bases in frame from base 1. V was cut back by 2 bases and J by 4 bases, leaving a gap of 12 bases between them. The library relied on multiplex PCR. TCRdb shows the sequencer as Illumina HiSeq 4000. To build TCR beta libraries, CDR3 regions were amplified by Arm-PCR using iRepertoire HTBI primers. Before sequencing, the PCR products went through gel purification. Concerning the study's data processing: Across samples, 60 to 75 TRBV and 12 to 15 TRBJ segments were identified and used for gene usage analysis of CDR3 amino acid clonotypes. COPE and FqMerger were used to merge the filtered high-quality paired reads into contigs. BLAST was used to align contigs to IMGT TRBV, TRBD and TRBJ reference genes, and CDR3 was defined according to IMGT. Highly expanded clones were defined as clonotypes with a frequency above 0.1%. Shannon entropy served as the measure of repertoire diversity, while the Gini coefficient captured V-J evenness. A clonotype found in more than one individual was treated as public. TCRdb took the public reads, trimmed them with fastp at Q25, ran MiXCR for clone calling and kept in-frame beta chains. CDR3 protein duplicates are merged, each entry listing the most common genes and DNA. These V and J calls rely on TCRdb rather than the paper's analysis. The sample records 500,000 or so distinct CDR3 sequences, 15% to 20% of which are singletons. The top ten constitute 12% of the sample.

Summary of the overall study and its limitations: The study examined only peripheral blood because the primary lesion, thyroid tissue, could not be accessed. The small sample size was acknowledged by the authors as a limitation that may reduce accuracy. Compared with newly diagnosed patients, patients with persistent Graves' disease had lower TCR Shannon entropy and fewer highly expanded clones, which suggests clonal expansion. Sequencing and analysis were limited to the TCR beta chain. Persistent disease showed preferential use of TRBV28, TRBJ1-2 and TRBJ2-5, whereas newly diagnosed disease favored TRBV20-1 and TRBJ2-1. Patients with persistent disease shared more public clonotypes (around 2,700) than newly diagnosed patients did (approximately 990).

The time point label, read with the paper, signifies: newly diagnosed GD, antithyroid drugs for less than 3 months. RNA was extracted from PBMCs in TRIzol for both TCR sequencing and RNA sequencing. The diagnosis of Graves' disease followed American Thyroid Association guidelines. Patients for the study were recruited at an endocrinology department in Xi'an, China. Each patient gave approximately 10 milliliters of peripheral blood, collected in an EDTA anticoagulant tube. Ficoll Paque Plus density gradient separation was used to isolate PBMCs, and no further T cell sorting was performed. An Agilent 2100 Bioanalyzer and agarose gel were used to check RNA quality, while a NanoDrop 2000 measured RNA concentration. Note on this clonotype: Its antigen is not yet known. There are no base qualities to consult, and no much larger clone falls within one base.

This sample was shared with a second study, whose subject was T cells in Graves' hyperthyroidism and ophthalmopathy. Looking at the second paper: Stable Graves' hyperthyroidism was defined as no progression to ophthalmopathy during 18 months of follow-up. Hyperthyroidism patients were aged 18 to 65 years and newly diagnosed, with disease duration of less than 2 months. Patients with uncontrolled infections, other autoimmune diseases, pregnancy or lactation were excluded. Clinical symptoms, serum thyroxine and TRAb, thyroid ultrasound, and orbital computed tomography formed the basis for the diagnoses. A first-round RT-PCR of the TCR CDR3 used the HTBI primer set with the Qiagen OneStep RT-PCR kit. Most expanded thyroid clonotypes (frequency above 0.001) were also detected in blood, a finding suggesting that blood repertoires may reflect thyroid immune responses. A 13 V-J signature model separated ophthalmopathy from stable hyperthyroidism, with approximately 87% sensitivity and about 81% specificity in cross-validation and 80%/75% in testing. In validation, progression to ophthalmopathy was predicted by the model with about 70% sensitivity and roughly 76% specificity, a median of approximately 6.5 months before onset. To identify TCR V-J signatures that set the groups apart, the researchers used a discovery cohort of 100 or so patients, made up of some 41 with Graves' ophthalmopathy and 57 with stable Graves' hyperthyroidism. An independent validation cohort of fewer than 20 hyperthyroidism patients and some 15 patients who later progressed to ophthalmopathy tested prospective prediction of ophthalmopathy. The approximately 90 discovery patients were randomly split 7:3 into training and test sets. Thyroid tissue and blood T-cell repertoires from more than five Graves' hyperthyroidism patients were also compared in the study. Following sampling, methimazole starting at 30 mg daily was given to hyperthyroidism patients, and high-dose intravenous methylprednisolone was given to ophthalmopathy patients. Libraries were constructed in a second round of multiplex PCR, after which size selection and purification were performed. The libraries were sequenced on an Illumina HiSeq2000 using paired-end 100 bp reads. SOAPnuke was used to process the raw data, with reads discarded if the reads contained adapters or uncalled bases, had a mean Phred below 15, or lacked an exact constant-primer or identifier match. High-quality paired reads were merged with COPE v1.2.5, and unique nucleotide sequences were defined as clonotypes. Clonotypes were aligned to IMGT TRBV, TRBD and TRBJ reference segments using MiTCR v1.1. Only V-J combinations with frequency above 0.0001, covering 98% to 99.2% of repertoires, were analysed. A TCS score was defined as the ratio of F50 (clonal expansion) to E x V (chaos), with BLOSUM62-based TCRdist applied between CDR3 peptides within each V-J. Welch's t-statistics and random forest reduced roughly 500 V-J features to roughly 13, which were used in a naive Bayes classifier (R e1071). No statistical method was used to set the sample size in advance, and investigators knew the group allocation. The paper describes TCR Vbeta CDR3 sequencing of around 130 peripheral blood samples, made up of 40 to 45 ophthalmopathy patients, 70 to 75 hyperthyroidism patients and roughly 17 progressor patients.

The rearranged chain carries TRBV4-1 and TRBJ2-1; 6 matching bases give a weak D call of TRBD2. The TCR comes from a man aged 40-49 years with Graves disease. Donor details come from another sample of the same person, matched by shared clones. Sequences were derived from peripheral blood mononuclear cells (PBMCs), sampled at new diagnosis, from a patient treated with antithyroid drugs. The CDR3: CASSQSGGDYNEQFF. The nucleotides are TGCGCCAGCAGCCAATCTGGAGGGGATTACAATGAGCAGTTCTTC.